The present T cell receptor (beta chain) was sequenced within a study of CD8 T cells in Susac syndrome (dated by TCRdb to between 2018 and 2021). With respect to the entire study: Among the sequenced Susac syndrome patients, six had clinically active disease and under ten were in clinical remission. Susac syndrome patients were therapy-naive, on corticosteroids (some also receiving IVIg), or on IVIg alone at blood withdrawal. Whether CD8+ T cell activation and differentiation in Susac syndrome was antigen driven was tested using repertoire sequencing. Overall study outcomes, separate from this receptor: The study acknowledged that relatively few individuals were included in the TCR sequencing and HLA analysis. The CD4+ T cell repertoire of patients with Susac syndrome showed no detectable clonal expansion.

RNA was extracted with the RNeasy kit and roughly 0.5 to 1 ug was reverse transcribed using random hexamers. The immunoSEQ multiplex PCR assay, covering 54 Vbeta and 13 Jbeta segments, was used to amplify TCR beta CDR3 regions. To correct PCR amplification bias, a synthetic template baseline was used for both primer optimization and computational correction. The paper's data handling went like this. Reads were annotated to V, D and J genes per IMGT and analyzed with immunoSEQ Analyzer, keeping only productive sequences. To calculate clonality, Shannon entropy was normalized by log2 of the number of productive unique sequences and then subtracted from one. Public and private clones were assessed among the 100 most prevalent clones of each patient and control. Clones were defined as Susac-specific when absent from the healthy and MS cohorts, from fewer than 1,300 published viral clones and from other ImmuneACCESS disease sequences. TCRdb redid the processing of the public reads, applying fastp at Q25 and MiXCR, and retained in-frame beta chains. Here each entry gathers all rows of one CDR3 protein and keeps the most common genes and DNA. These V and J calls derive from TCRdb rather than the authors' analysis. This sample comprises 150,000 to 200,000 distinct CDR3 sequences, almost 96% of them detected only once. More than 0.08% of the sample is in the top ten clones.

Peripheral blood CD8+ and CD4+ T cells from healthy donors, Susac syndrome patients and multiple sclerosis patients were profiled by high-throughput TCR beta sequencing. The Susac syndrome patients fulfilled recently defined diagnostic criteria for definite or probable disease. Bulk CD8+ and CD4+ T cells were purified by magnetic negative isolation, while CD8+ TEMRA cells were enriched using FACS. Blood was drawn into EDTA tubes, processed within 24 hours, and PBMCs were isolated by density gradient centrifugation. PBMCs destined for TCR sequencing were cryopreserved in liquid nitrogen and later thawed in a 37 °C water bath. The sorted or isolated CD4+, CD8+ and CD8+ TEMRA cells reached a purity of at least 90%. Points on this clonotype: Its antigen is still unknown. Per-base qualities were not stored, and no clone one base away is much larger.

The CDR3, from cysteine to phenylalanine, totals 14 residues. The retained sequence is limited to the CDR3, 42 bases, with the frame set at the first base. Cut back by 0 bases and 11 bases, the V and J ends lie 16 bases apart. The germline V gene specifies MGHRA as CDR1 and YSYEKL as CDR2. The source is a human donor with Susac syndrome. Input material: CD4+ T cells from PBMCs. Recombination connected TRBV4-1 to TRBJ1-1, with the D gene not confidently named. The DNA is as follows: TGCGCCAGCAGCCAAGATCTTGTGAGTGCGGGGGCTTTCTTT. Its amino acids are CASSQDLVSAGAFF.